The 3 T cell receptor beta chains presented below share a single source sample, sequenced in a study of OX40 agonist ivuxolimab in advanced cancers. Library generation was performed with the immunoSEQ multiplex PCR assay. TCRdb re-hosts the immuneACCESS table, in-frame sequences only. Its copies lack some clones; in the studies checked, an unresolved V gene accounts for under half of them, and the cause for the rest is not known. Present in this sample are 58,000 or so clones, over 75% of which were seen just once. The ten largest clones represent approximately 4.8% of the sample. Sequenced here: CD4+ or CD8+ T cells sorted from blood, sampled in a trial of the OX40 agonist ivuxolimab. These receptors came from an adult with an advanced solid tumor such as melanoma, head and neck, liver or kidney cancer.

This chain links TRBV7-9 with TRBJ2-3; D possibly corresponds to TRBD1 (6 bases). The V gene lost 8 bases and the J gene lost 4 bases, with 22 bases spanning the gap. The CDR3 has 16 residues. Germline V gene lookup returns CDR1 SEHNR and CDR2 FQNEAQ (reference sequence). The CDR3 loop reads CASSPQGPPAPDTQYF. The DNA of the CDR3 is TGTGCCAGCTCGCCGCAGGGGCCACCTGCGCCAGATACGCAGTATTTT.

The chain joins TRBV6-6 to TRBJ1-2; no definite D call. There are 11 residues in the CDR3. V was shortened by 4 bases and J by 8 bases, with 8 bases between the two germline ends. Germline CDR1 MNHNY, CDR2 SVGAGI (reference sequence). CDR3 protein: CASSFSYGYTF. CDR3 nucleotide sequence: TGTGCCAGCAGTTTCTCGTACGGCTACACCTTC.

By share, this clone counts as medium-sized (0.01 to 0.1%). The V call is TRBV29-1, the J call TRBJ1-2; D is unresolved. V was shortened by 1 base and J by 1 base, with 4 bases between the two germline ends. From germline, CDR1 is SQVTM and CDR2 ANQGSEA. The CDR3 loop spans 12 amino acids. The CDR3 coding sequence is TGCAGCGTTGAAGTCCATAACTATGGCTACACCTTC. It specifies CSVEVHNYGYTF.